These 28 T cell receptor beta chains share one sample of origin, sequenced in a study of OX40 agonist ivuxolimab in advanced cancers. To prepare the library, the immunoSEQ multiplex PCR assay was applied. In TCRdb, the immuneACCESS table is reduced to in-frame sequences with V and J assigned. These tables do not hold every clone; where another copy was compared, an unresolved V gene accounts for under half, and the others remain unexplained. The table for this sample lists 65,000 to 95,000 clones; more than 70% of them were counted only once. The top ten constitute 0.45% to 0.6% of the sample. This specimen consisted of CD4+ or CD8+ T cells sorted from blood, obtained in a trial of the OX40 agonist ivuxolimab. These receptors were obtained from an adult with an advanced solid tumor such as melanoma, head and neck, liver or kidney cancer.

This chain joins TRBV29-1 and TRBJ2-3; tentatively, D is TRBD2 (5 bases). There are 12 residues in the CDR3. V was trimmed by 6 bases and J by 6 bases, leaving 13 bases between them. CDR1 and CDR2 from the germline V gene are SQVTM and ANQGSEA. The CDR3 is CSVGEPRDTQYF. The CDR3 DNA reads TGCAGCGTCGGGGAACCGCGGGATACGCAGTATTTT.

The chain carries TRBV6-5 and TRBJ1-1, with 7 bases fitting TRBD1. The germline CDR1 and CDR2 sequences are MNHEY and SVGAGI. This CDR3 is 14 amino acids long. Unmatched junction bases numbered 7, after V lost 7 bases and J lost 2 bases. As DNA, the CDR3 is TGTGCCAGCATTCCCGGGACAGCCAACACTGAAGCTTTCTTT. Its protein is CASIPGTANTEAFF.

J is TRBJ2-3 and V is TRBV21-1; no check of the table's D call, TRBD2, against the DNA was made. TRBV21-1 is a recognized pseudogene. This CDR3 is 16 amino acids long. CDR3 loop: CASSNDPWGVTDTQYF. CDR3 coding DNA: TGTGCCAGCAGCAACGACCCTTGGGGGGTTACAGATACGCAGTATTTT.

About this clone: At one end, the junction sequence differs from germline, possibly due to a read error. In the same sample, other DNA sequences code for this CDR3. V gene TRBV18 combines with J gene TRBJ2-2; perhaps TRBD2 as D (5 bases). The CDR3 loop spans 16 amino acids. The germline CDR1 and CDR2 sequences are KGHSH and LQKENI. The CDR3 bases are TGTGCCAGCTCACCGCTCACGGGGAAAAACACTGGGGAGCTGTTTTTT. Its translation: CASSPLTGKNTGELFF. The full variable domain, in which reference TRBV18 and TRBJ2-2 provide the parts outside the CDR3, is NAGVMQNPRHLVRRRGQEARLRCSPMKGHSHVYWYRQLPEEGLKFMVYLQKENIIDESGMPKERFSAEFPKEGPSILRIQQVVRGDSAAYFCASSPLTGKNTGELFFGEGSRLTVL.

For the CDR3, the DNA is TGTGCCAGCAGCCCCACCGGGACATCAACTAATGAAAAACTGTTTTTT. Protein sequence: CASSPTGTSTNEKLFF. The chain combines TRBV7-9 with TRBJ1-4; D perhaps matches TRBD1 (6 bases). Germline lookup yields CDR1 SEHNR and CDR2 FQNEAQ (reference sequence). The V end lost 5 bases, the J end lost 0 bases, and 13 bases lay between the germline ends. The length of the CDR3 is 16 residues.

This sequence joins TRBV5-1 and TRBJ2-6, with D uncertain. The CDR3 loop spans 13 amino acids. The V and J ends lost 4 bases and 4 bases respectively, with 6 bases between them. Per germline, CDR1 SGHRS and CDR2 YFSETQ. CDR3 sequence (DNA): TGCGCCAGCAGCGTAACAGGGGCCAACGTCCTGACTTTC. Translating it yields CASSVTGANVLTF.

The chain couples TRBV4-3 to TRBJ2-3, with 7 bases fitting TRBD2. Germline trimming cut 0 bases from V and 6 bases from J; bases unmatched to any gene: 6. The CDR3 totals 15 residues. CDR1 and CDR2 from the germline V gene are LGHNA and YSLEER. For the CDR3, the DNA is TGCGCCAGCAGCCAAGAGTACAGCGGGGCGGATACGCAGTATTTT. This encodes CASSQEYSGADTQYF.

This clone has more than one count but fewer than ten. V and J are TRBV4-1 and TRBJ1-5, with D maybe TRBD1 (5 bases). The V end lost 2 bases, the J end lost 4 bases, and 12 bases lay between the germline ends. CDR3 size: 15 residues. CDR1 and CDR2 from the germline V gene are MGHRA and YSYEKL. CDR3 DNA sequence: TGCGCCAGCAGCCAACCCGGGACGGGGAATCAGCCCCAGCATTTT. Translating it yields CASSQPGTGNQPQHF.

The chain employs TRBV2 and TRBJ2-7, with D unclear. The CDR3 totals 12 residues. With 4 bases removed from V and 0 bases from J, the gap between germline ends came to 4 bases. Germline assignment: CDR1 SNHLY and CDR2 FYNNEI. The CDR3 spells CASSVASYEQYF. CDR3 coding DNA: TGTGCCAGCAGTGTGGCCTCCTACGAGCAGTACTTC.

This sequence joins TRBV6-6 and TRBJ1-2; TRBD1 matches at 8 bases. J gave up 7 bases and V 6 bases, and 7 bases lay outside the gene matches. Germline lookup yields CDR1 MNHNY and CDR2 SVGAGI (reference sequence). The CDR3 has 13 amino acids. CDR3 DNA: TGTGCCAGCAGACCAGGGGGCCAAAGTGGCTACACCTTC. It specifies CASRPGGQSGYTF.

V is TRBV5-5 and J is TRBJ1-2; D remains ambiguous. CDR1 is SGHKS and CDR2 is YYEKEE in the germline V gene (reference sequence). The V end was cut by 4 bases, the J end by 4 bases, with 14 bases between. The CDR3 has 14 residues. CDR3 sequence: CASSPSEGTYGYTF. CDR3 in DNA: TGTGCCAGCAGCCCCTCGGAGGGAACCTATGGCTACACCTTC.

This chain joins TRBV18 and TRBJ2-1; 7 bases fit TRBD1. The CDR3 is 15 residues long. Germline V gene sequence: CDR1 KGHSH, CDR2 LQKENI. The ends lost 3 bases at V and 10 bases at J; junction bases unmatched: 12. The CDR3 bases are TGTGCCAGCTCACCTCTAGTGGGGGCCAGGGGGGAGCAGTTCTTC. It codes for CASSPLVGARGEQFF.

The CDR3 region is CASSLDLGTAGGYTF. The CDR3 DNA reads as TGTGCCAGCAGCTTAGACCTCGGGACGGCGGGAGGCTACACCTTC. This chain connects TRBV7-8 to TRBJ1-2, with a weak D call TRBD1 (5 bases). CDR1 and CDR2 (germline): SGHVS, FQNEAQ. The V and J ends lost 1 base and 8 bases respectively, with 17 bases between them. CDR3 size: 15 residues.

The V gene is TRBV10-3, the J gene TRBJ1-1; 8 bases agree with TRBD1. This CDR3 comprises 15 residues. Per the germline V gene, CDR1 is ENHRY and CDR2 is SYGVKD. J gave up 5 bases and V 4 bases, and 9 bases lay outside the gene matches. As DNA, the CDR3 is TGTGCCATCAGTGGATACAGGGGGTCCAAAACTGAAGCTTTCTTT. It yields the protein CAISGYRGSKTEAFF.

The CDR3 coding sequence is TGCGCCAGCAGCCAATTGGCAACGGATACGCAGTATTTT. Translation gives CASSQLATDTQYF. The gene calls are TRBV4-3 and TRBJ2-3; D gene unclear. Germline V gives CDR1 LGHNA, CDR2 YSLEER. The V gene lost 2 bases and the J gene lost 6 bases, with 9 bases spanning the gap. The CDR3 contains 13 residues.

V gene TRBV5-1 combines with J gene TRBJ1-1, with no clear D. The CDR3 is made up of 16 amino acids. Germline V gives CDR1 SGHRS, CDR2 YFSETQ. Trimming stripped 5 bases from V and 0 bases from J, with 17 bases between. The CDR3 DNA is TGCGCCAGCAGTTCCGTGTACCGAGGGATGAACACTGAAGCTTTCTTT. Translation: CASSSVYRGMNTEAFF.

The CDR3 coding sequence is TGTGCCAGCAGCTTTCTCCCGGGACAGGGCTCCTACGAGCAGTACTTC. Its protein product is CASSFLPGQGSYEQYF. The V call is TRBV7-2, the J call TRBJ2-7; 9 bases fit TRBD1. Germline V gene sequence: CDR1 SGHTA, CDR2 FQGNSA. The CDR3 loop spans 16 amino acids. J lost 0 bases, V lost 3 bases, and 6 bases had no gene match.

This clone was detected once. The genes are TRBV16 and TRBJ1-1, with D uncertain. CDR1 is KGHSY, CDR2 FQNENV, per germline. Trimming left V 1 base short and J 10 bases short, with 16 bases between. The CDR3 consists of 14 residues. CDR3 region: CASSQLSGSPGAFF. The CDR3, as DNA: TGTGCCAGCAGCCAATTATCAGGCTCGCCCGGAGCTTTCTTT.

This clone was seen once. The genes are TRBV28 and TRBJ1-5, with D possibly TRBD1 on 5 matching bases. Germline assignment: CDR1 MDHEN and CDR2 SYDVKM. Trimming stripped 3 bases from V and 6 bases from J, with 15 bases between. This CDR3 is built from 15 residues. CDR3 region: CASSLGGAEGQPQHF. DNA for the CDR3: TGTGCCAGCAGTTTGGGAGGGGCGGAGGGTCAGCCCCAGCATTTT.

This clone has a single count. The V gene is TRBV6-5, the J gene TRBJ1-5; no reliable D call. Germline CDR1 MNHEY, CDR2 SVGAGI. Deletions cut 6 bases from V and 1 base from J, with 10 bases between. There are 14 residues in the CDR3. CDR3 bases: TGTGCCAGCAGCCTCACCTTGAGCAATCAGCCCCAGCATTTT. This translates into CASSLTLSNQPQHF.

The CDR3 sequence: CASQDRGAYNEQFF. The CDR3 DNA reads TGTGCCAGCCAGGACAGGGGAGCCTACAATGAGCAGTTCTTC. V is TRBV11-1 and J is TRBJ2-1; 9 nucleotides line up with TRBD1. From germline, CDR1 is SGHAT and CDR2 FQDESV (reference sequence). V was clipped by 8 bases and J by 2 bases; unmatched bases: 4. This CDR3 spans 14 amino acids.

The genes are TRBV11-2 and TRBJ2-7; D remains ambiguous. The CDR3 consists of 13 residues. Trimming cost V 3 bases and J 0 bases, with 6 bases left between them. CDR1 is SGHAT, CDR2 FQNNGV, per germline. CDR3 in amino acids: CASSFNPSYEQYF. CDR3 coding DNA: TGTGCCAGCAGCTTTAACCCCTCCTACGAGCAGTACTTC.

This chain uses TRBV9 with TRBJ1-1, with D hard to call. This CDR3 has 13 residues. CDR1 and CDR2 from the germline V gene are SGDLS and YYNGEE. Trimming cost V 0 bases and J 3 bases, with 6 bases left between them. The CDR3 nucleotides read TGTGCCAGCAGCGTAGAACCGGACACTGAAGCTTTCTTT. Translated: CASSVEPDTEAFF.

The chain has TRBV10-3 and TRBJ1-1, with D maybe TRBD1 (5 bases). Germline V gene lookup returns CDR1 ENHRY and CDR2 SYGVKD. The CDR3 totals 14 residues. V gave up 0 bases and J gave up 4 bases, with 9 bases separating them. As DNA, the CDR3 is TGTGCCATCAGTGAGTCGACGGGGGGCACTGAAGCTTTCTTT. It yields the protein CAISESTGGTEAFF.

This chain's CDR3 is CASTPGPNTGELFF. The CDR3 bases are TGTGCCAGCACCCCGGGTCCTAACACCGGGGAGCTGTTTTTT. This sequence joins TRBV7-9 and TRBJ2-2; no reliable D call. The CDR3 is 14 amino acids. Germline CDR1 SEHNR, CDR2 FQNEAQ (reference sequence). V lost 7 bases and J lost 2, with 11 bases in between.

This clone is a singleton in its sample. This chain uses TRBV2 with TRBJ1-3, with D possibly matching TRBD1 (5 bases). The length of the CDR3 is 14 residues. The V gene lost 11 bases and the J gene lost 1 base, with 15 bases spanning the gap. CDR1 and CDR2 (germline): SNHLY, FYNNEI. The CDR3 DNA sequence: TGTGCCCTCGGACGGGGGTCGTCTGGAAACACCATATATTTT. It is translated as CALGRGSSGNTIYF. Variable domain in full (rest from reference TRBV2 and TRBJ1-3): EPEVTQTPSHQVTQMGQEVILRCVPISNHLYFYWYRQILGQKVEFLVSFYNNEISEKSEIFDDQFSVERPDGSNFTLKIRSTKLEDSAMYFCALGRGSSGNTIYFGEGSWLTVV.

This clone showed up just once. The V gene is TRBV4-3, the J gene TRBJ2-7; D unclear. Germline-derived CDR1 and CDR2 are LGHNA and YSLEER. V was clipped by 0 bases and J by 4 bases, with 16 bases between them. The CDR3 runs 16 residues. CDR3 region: CASSQDLEQSFYEQYF. In nucleotides, the CDR3 is TGCGCCAGCAGCCAAGATCTAGAACAGAGCTTTTACGAGCAGTACTTC.

The chain has TRBV4-2 and TRBJ2-5, with 9 bases identical to TRBD2. The CDR3 is 16 amino acids. The germline V gene has CDR1 LGHNA and CDR2 YNFKEQ. The V and J ends lost 4 bases and 3 bases, in that order; junction bases with no gene match: 9. The CDR3 nucleotides are TGTGCCAGCAGCCTGAACCCAGCGGGGGGAGAAGAGACCCAGTACTTC. Translation: CASSLNPAGGEETQYF.